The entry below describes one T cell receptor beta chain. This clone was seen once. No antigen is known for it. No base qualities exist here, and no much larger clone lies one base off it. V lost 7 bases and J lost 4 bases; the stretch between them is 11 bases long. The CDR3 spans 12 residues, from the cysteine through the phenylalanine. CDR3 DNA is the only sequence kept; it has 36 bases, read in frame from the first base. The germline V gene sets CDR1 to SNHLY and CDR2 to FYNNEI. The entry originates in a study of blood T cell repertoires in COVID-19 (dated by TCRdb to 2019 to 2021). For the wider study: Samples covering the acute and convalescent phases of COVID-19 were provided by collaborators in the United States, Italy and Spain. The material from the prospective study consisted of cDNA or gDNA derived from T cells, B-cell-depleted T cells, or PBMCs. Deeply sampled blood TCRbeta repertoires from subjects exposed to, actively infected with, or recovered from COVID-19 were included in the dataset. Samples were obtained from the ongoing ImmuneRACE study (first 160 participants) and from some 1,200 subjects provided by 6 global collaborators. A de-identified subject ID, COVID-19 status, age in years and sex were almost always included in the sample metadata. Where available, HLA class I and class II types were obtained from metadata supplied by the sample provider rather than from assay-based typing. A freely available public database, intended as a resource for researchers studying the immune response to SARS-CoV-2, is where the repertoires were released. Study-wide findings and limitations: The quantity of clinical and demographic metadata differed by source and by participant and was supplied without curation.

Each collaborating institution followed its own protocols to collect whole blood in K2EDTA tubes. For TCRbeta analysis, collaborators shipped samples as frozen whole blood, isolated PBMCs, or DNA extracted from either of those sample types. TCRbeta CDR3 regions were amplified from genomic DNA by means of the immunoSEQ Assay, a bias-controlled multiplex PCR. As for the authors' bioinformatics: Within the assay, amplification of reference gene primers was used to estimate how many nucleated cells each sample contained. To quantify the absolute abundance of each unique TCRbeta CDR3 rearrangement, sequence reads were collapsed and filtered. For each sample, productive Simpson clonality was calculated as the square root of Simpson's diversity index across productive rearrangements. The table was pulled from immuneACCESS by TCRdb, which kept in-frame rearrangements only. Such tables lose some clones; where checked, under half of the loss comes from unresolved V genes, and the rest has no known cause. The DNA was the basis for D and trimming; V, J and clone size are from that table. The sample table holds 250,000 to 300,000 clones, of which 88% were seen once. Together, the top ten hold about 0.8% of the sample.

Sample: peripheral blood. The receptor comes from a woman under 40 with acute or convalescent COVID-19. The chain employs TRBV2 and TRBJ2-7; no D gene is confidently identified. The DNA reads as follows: TGTGCCAGCAAAGACTCGGGTTACGAGCAGTACTTC. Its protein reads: CASKDSGYEQYF.